The following is a T cell receptor (beta chain) sequence with its context. The germline CDR1 and CDR2 sequences are SGHTA and FQGTGA. J gave up 0 bases and V 2 bases, and 8 bases lay outside the gene matches. This CDR3 region has 17 residues. Measured with immunoSEQ multiplex PCR; TCRdb has only the in-frame clones, and not every one. The table records approximately 120,000 clones, around 88% of them present only once. The entry originates in a study of control samples from healthy donors and cancer patients. Material for sequencing was blood. This sequence originates from a woman aged 45-60 years in good health. The chain joins TRBV7-3 to TRBJ2-3; TRBD2 agrees at 7 bases. CDR3 nucleotide sequence: TGTGCCAGCAGCTTAGTAGGGTCTAGCGGAAGCACAGATACGCAGTATTTT. This gives the protein CASSLVGSSGSTDTQYF.